These T cell receptor beta chains were read from a single sample in a study of shared clonotypes between healthy human individuals. Measured with immunoSEQ multiplex PCR; TCRdb has only the in-frame clones, and not every one. The sample shows fewer than 1.8 million clones, just under 99% of them seen only once. The sample consisted of naive CD4+ T cells sorted from blood. Source of these receptors: a young man in good health. CDR3s include the opening cysteine and the closing phenylalanine or tryptophan. The D gene is left open where the match is weak. For some rows the clone size is stated as once, few or many, or as a class when expanded; others skip it.

CDR3 length: 18
D gene: NA
clone size: NA
V gene: TRBV5-4
J gene: TRBJ2-1
CDR3 DNA: TGTGCCAGCAGCTTCCCCGTCAGGGCCAGTAGCTCCTACAATGAGCAGTTCTTC
CDR3 protein: CASSFPVRASSSYNEQFF

CDR3 length: 15
D gene: TRBD2
clone size: NA
V gene: TRBV5-6
J gene: TRBJ2-2
CDR3 DNA: TGTGCCAGCAGCACTAGCGGGAGGGCGGCCGGGGAGCTGTTTTTT
CDR3 protein: CASSTSGRAAGELFF

CDR3 length: 17
D gene: NA
clone size: NA
V gene: TRBV7-9
J gene: TRBJ1-5
CDR3 DNA: TGTGCCAGCAGCCGAACCACGGGGGAGTCGAGCAATCAGCCCCAGCATTTT
CDR3 protein: CASSRTTGESSNQPQHF

CDR3 length: 15
D gene: TRBD2
clone size: NA
V gene: TRBV29-1
J gene: TRBJ2-7
CDR3 DNA: TGCAGCGTTGAAGTATTAGCGGGACGTCTTGGGGAGCAGTACTTC
CDR3 protein: CSVEVLAGRLGEQYF

CDR3 length: 15
D gene: TRBD1
clone size: NA
V gene: TRBV28
J gene: TRBJ1-5
CDR3 DNA: TGTGCCAGCAGTATAACAGGGGGCTGGAATCAGCCCCAGCATTTT
CDR3 protein: CASSITGGWNQPQHF

CDR3 length: 17
D gene: TRBD1
clone size: once
V gene: TRBV15
J gene: TRBJ2-7
CDR3 DNA: TGTGCCACCAGCAGAGCCTTCGCCGGGACAGGGTCCTACGAGCAGTACTTC
CDR3 protein: CATSRAFAGTGSYEQYF

CDR3 length: 16
D gene: NA
clone size: NA
V gene: TRBV18
J gene: TRBJ2-3
CDR3 DNA: TGTGCCAGCTCACGACAGGTCCTTACTCTCGCAGATACGCAGTATTTT
CDR3 protein: CASSRQVLTLADTQYF

CDR3 length: 11
D gene: NA
clone size: NA
V gene: TRBV30
J gene: TRBJ1-1
CDR3 DNA: TGTGCCTGGTCGACAGACACTGAAGCTTTCTTT
CDR3 protein: CAWSTDTEAFF

CDR3 length: 15
D gene: NA
clone size: once
V gene: TRBV5-1
J gene: TRBJ1-1
CDR3 DNA: TGCGCCAGCAGCTTCCGTGGACCCGATGGCACTGAAGCTTTCTTT
CDR3 protein: CASSFRGPDGTEAFF

CDR3 length: 15
D gene: TRBD1
clone size: NA
V gene: TRBV6-6
J gene: TRBJ1-2
CDR3 DNA: TGTGCCAGCAGTTACGGGACAGGCCAGACCTATGGCTACACCTTC
CDR3 protein: CASSYGTGQTYGYTF

CDR3 length: 13
D gene: NA
clone size: NA
V gene: TRBV6-1
J gene: TRBJ2-7
CDR3 DNA: TGTGCCAGCATAAGGCAGGGCTACTACGAGCAGTACTTC
CDR3 protein: CASIRQGYYEQYF

CDR3 length: 16
D gene: NA
clone size: NA
V gene: TRBV25-1
J gene: TRBJ2-3
CDR3 DNA: TGTGCCAGCAGTGATTTTGGGGAGTGGATGGCAGATACGCAGTATTTT
CDR3 protein: CASSDFGEWMADTQYF

CDR3 length: 13
D gene: NA
clone size: once
V gene: TRBV15
J gene: TRBJ2-7
CDR3 DNA: TGTGCCACCACTTCGAATTGGGGTTACGAGCAGTACTTC
CDR3 protein: CATTSNWGYEQYF

CDR3 length: 15
D gene: TRBD2
clone size: NA
V gene: TRBV29-1
J gene: TRBJ2-2
CDR3 DNA: TGCAGCGTTGTCTCGGCGGGAGTTGGCACCGGGGAGCTGTTTTTT
CDR3 protein: CSVVSAGVGTGELFF

CDR3 length: 15
D gene: TRBD1
clone size: NA
V gene: TRBV6-6
J gene: TRBJ2-1
CDR3 DNA: TGTGCCAGCAGTACACTACACAGACAGGGGAGGGAGCAGTTCTTC
CDR3 protein: CASSTLHRQGREQFF

CDR3 length: 14
D gene: NA
clone size: NA
V gene: TRBV4-3
J gene: TRBJ2-7
CDR3 DNA: TGCGCCAGCAGCCAGGGGAGGTACTCCTACGAGCAGTACTTC
CDR3 protein: CASSQGRYSYEQYF

CDR3 length: 11
D gene: NA
clone size: NA
V gene: TRBV20-1
J gene: TRBJ2-4
CDR3 DNA: TGCAGTGCTAGCCTAGCAAACATTCAGTACTTC
CDR3 protein: CSASLANIQYF

CDR3 length: 12
D gene: NA
clone size: NA
V gene: TRBV28
J gene: TRBJ2-6
CDR3 DNA: TGTGCCAGCTTGGCTGGGGCCAACGTCCTGACTTTC
CDR3 protein: CASLAGANVLTF

CDR3 length: 11
D gene: NA
clone size: NA
V gene: TRBV10-2
J gene: TRBJ2-7
CDR3 DNA: TGCGCCAGCGGGTCGCTAGACGAGCAGTACTTC
CDR3 protein: CASGSLDEQYF

CDR3 length: 13
D gene: TRBD1
clone size: NA
V gene: TRBV19
J gene: TRBJ2-7
CDR3 DNA: TGTGCCAGTAGTGCACAGGGGGCGGGGGAGCAGTACTTC
CDR3 protein: CASSAQGAGEQYF

CDR3 length: 17
D gene: TRBD2
clone size: NA
V gene: TRBV5-4
J gene: TRBJ2-2
CDR3 DNA: TGTGCCAGCAGCCCCAGAGGAGCGGGAGGAAACACCGGGGAGCTGTTTTTT
CDR3 protein: CASSPRGAGGNTGELFF

CDR3 length: 15
D gene: NA
clone size: NA
V gene: TRBV5-4
J gene: TRBJ2-7
CDR3 DNA: TGTGCCAGCAGCTTGGGAGGGGACGTCCCCTACGAGCAGTACTTC
CDR3 protein: CASSLGGDVPYEQYF

CDR3 length: 14
D gene: NA
clone size: NA
V gene: TRBV6-5
J gene: TRBJ1-1
CDR3 DNA: TGTGCCAGCAAGTATCGGGGGGCCGGAACTGAAGCTTTCTTT
CDR3 protein: CASKYRGAGTEAFF

CDR3 length: 15
D gene: TRBD1
clone size: NA
V gene: TRBV11-2
J gene: TRBJ2-7
CDR3 DNA: TGTGCCAGCAGCTTAGATCACAGGGGATCCGGCGAGCAGTACTTC
CDR3 protein: CASSLDHRGSGEQYF

CDR3 length: 16
D gene: TRBD1
clone size: NA
V gene: TRBV11-2
J gene: TRBJ2-5
CDR3 DNA: TGTGCCAGCAGGAGCATACAGGGGAGCCTCCAAGAGACCCAGTACTTC
CDR3 protein: CASRSIQGSLQETQYF

CDR3 length: 14
D gene: NA
clone size: once
V gene: TRBV14
J gene: TRBJ1-2
CDR3 DNA: TGTGCCAGCAGTTATATCCGGGACGGAAATGGCTACACCTTC
CDR3 protein: CASSYIRDGNGYTF

CDR3 length: 18
D gene: TRBD2
clone size: NA
V gene: TRBV28
J gene: TRBJ2-7
CDR3 DNA: TGTGCCAGCAGCCTCCGGACTAGCGGGAGGGCCTTTACCTACGAGCAGTACTTC
CDR3 protein: CASSLRTSGRAFTYEQYF

CDR3 length: 15
D gene: NA
clone size: NA
V gene: TRBV9
J gene: TRBJ2-4
CDR3 DNA: TGTGCCAGCAGCGTAGCGTCGGGTGCGAAAAACATTCAGTACTTC
CDR3 protein: CASSVASGAKNIQYF

CDR3 length: 12
D gene: NA
clone size: NA
V gene: TRBV27
J gene: TRBJ2-4
CDR3 DNA: TGTGCCAGCAGTAAATGGGGGAACATTCAGTACTTC
CDR3 protein: CASSKWGNIQYF

CDR3 length: 14
D gene: NA
clone size: NA
V gene: TRBV5-8
J gene: TRBJ1-5
CDR3 DNA: TGTGCCAGCAGCTTGTGGCAAGGGAATCAGCCCCAGCATTTT
CDR3 protein: CASSLWQGNQPQHF

CDR3 length: 18
D gene: NA
clone size: NA
V gene: TRBV6-1
J gene: TRBJ1-3
CDR3 DNA: TGTGCCAGCAGTGAAAGGGGGACCGGGGCCAGTCGAGGAAACACCATATATTTT
CDR3 protein: CASSERGTGASRGNTIYF

CDR3 length: 15
D gene: NA
clone size: NA
V gene: TRBV7-6
J gene: TRBJ2-2
CDR3 DNA: TGTGCCAGCAGCTCGGTTCTAAGGCACACCGGGGAGCTGTTTTTT
CDR3 protein: CASSSVLRHTGELFF

CDR3 length: 16
D gene: NA
clone size: NA
V gene: TRBV27
J gene: TRBJ2-3
CDR3 DNA: TGTGCCAGCAGTCTCTGGCGCGGGTCAGGGACAGATACGCAGTATTTT
CDR3 protein: CASSLWRGSGTDTQYF

CDR3 length: 14
D gene: TRBD1
clone size: NA
V gene: TRBV19
J gene: TRBJ1-2
CDR3 DNA: TGTGCCAGTAGTAGCCGGGACAGCCTATCCGGCTACACCTTC
CDR3 protein: CASSSRDSLSGYTF

CDR3 length: 15
D gene: NA
clone size: NA
V gene: TRBV6-5
J gene: TRBJ2-7
CDR3 DNA: TGTGCCAGCAGTTACTCACGACTAAGCTCCTACGAGCAGTACTTC
CDR3 protein: CASSYSRLSSYEQYF

CDR3 length: 14
D gene: NA
clone size: NA
V gene: TRBV2
J gene: TRBJ2-3
CDR3 DNA: TGTGCCAGCAGTGATGGGGGCGCGGGAGATACGCAGTATTTT
CDR3 protein: CASSDGGAGDTQYF

CDR3 length: 10
D gene: NA
clone size: NA
V gene: TRBV20-1
J gene: TRBJ2-7
CDR3 DNA: TGCAGTGCTAGCGGCTACGAGCAGTACTTC
CDR3 protein: CSASGYEQYF

CDR3 length: 14
D gene: NA
clone size: NA
V gene: TRBV9
J gene: TRBJ2-7
CDR3 DNA: TGTGCCAGCAGCGTAGGATCCAGAGATTACGAGCAGTACTTC
CDR3 protein: CASSVGSRDYEQYF

CDR3 length: 16
D gene: NA
clone size: NA
V gene: TRBV11-2
J gene: TRBJ2-3
CDR3 DNA: TGTGCCAGCAGTTCAGTGGCAGGAACGGGCAGGGATACGCAGTATTTT
CDR3 protein: CASSSVAGTGRDTQYF

CDR3 length: 15
D gene: TRBD2
clone size: NA
V gene: TRBV7-2
J gene: TRBJ2-7
CDR3 DNA: TGTGCCAGCAGTTTAGCGGGATCAGGCTCCTACGAGCAGTACTTC
CDR3 protein: CASSLAGSGSYEQYF

CDR3 length: 15
D gene: TRBD1
clone size: NA
V gene: TRBV11-2
J gene: TRBJ2-1
CDR3 DNA: TGTGCCAGCACCCGCAGGGGGCCGGAGGGCAATGAGCAGTTCTTC
CDR3 protein: CASTRRGPEGNEQFF

CDR3 length: 14
D gene: NA
clone size: NA
V gene: TRBV5-1
J gene: TRBJ1-1
CDR3 DNA: TGCGCCAGCAGCCTGGTAGGGGGTGACACTGAAGCTTTCTTT
CDR3 protein: CASSLVGGDTEAFF

CDR3 length: 15
D gene: TRBD1
clone size: NA
V gene: TRBV29-1
J gene: TRBJ2-5
CDR3 DNA: TGCAGCGTCCTCGATACAGGGGGCGAAAGAAAGACCCAGTACTTC
CDR3 protein: CSVLDTGGERKTQYF

CDR3 length: 12
D gene: NA
clone size: NA
V gene: TRBV7-2
J gene: TRBJ2-1
CDR3 DNA: TGTGCCAGCAGCTTAGAGCAGGGCAGGGAGTTCTTC
CDR3 protein: CASSLEQGREFF

CDR3 length: 13
D gene: NA
clone size: NA
V gene: TRBV27
J gene: TRBJ1-1
CDR3 DNA: TGTGCCAGCAGCGAAATACTGAACACTGAAGCTTTCTTT
CDR3 protein: CASSEILNTEAFF

CDR3 length: 15
D gene: NA
clone size: NA
V gene: TRBV19
J gene: TRBJ2-7
CDR3 DNA: TGTGCCAGTAGTATAACAGCGGGCGCTTACTACGAGCAGTACTTC
CDR3 protein: CASSITAGAYYEQYF

CDR3 length: 13
D gene: NA
clone size: NA
V gene: TRBV18
J gene: TRBJ1-1
CDR3 DNA: TGTGCCAGCTCACCAATTTTAGGCACTGAAGCTTTCTTT
CDR3 protein: CASSPILGTEAFF

CDR3 length: 15
D gene: NA
clone size: NA
V gene: TRBV19
J gene: TRBJ2-2
CDR3 DNA: TGTGCCAGTAGGCTGCAGGGTACGGACACCGGGGAGCTGTTTTTT
CDR3 protein: CASRLQGTDTGELFF

CDR3 length: 15
D gene: TRBD1
clone size: NA
V gene: TRBV5-5
J gene: TRBJ2-7
CDR3 DNA: TGTGCCAGCAGCCGCACAGGGGATATCACCTACGAGCAGTACTTC
CDR3 protein: CASSRTGDITYEQYF

CDR3 length: 14
D gene: NA
clone size: NA
V gene: TRBV28
J gene: TRBJ2-7
CDR3 DNA: TGTGCCAGCAGTTTACTTGACAGACACTACGAGCAGTACTTC
CDR3 protein: CASSLLDRHYEQYF

CDR3 length: 12
D gene: NA
clone size: NA
V gene: TRBV5-1
J gene: TRBJ2-7
CDR3 DNA: TGCGCCAGCAGCACCAACCTCTACGAGCAGTACTTC
CDR3 protein: CASSTNLYEQYF

CDR3 length: 15
D gene: NA
clone size: NA
V gene: TRBV7-6
J gene: TRBJ1-1
CDR3 DNA: TGTGCCAGCAGCTTAGGTACCTTTTACCCCACTGAAGCTTTCTTT
CDR3 protein: CASSLGTFYPTEAFF

CDR3 length: 14
D gene: NA
clone size: NA
V gene: TRBV5-8
J gene: TRBJ2-7
CDR3 DNA: TGTGCCAGCAAATTTACGGACACTTACTACGAGCAGTACTTC
CDR3 protein: CASKFTDTYYEQYF